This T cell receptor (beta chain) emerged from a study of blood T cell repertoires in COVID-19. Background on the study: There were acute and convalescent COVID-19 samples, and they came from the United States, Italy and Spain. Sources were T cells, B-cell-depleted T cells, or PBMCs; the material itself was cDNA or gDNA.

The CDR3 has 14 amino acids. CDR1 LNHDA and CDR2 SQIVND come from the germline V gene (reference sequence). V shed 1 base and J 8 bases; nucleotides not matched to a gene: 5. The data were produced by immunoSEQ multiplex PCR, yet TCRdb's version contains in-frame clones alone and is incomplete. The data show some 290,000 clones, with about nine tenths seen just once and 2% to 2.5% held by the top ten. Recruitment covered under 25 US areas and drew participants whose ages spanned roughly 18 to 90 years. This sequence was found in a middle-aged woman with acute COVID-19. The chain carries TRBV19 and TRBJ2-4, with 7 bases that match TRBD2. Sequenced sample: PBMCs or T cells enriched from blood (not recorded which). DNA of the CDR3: TGTGCCAGTAGTATAGGGGGAGGGGACTACATTCAGTACTTC. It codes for CASSIGGGDYIQYF. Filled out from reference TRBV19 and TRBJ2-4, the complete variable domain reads DGGITQSPKYLFRKEGQNVTLSCEQNLNHDAMYWYRQDPGQGLRLIYYSQIVNDFQKGDIAEGYSVSREKKESFPLTVTSAQKNPTAFYLCASSIGGGDYIQYFGAGTRLSVL.